These 2 T cell receptor beta chains were sequenced from one sample in a study of T cell responses to AZD1222 COVID-19 vaccine. Assay used: immunoSEQ multiplex PCR; TCRdb lists only in-frame clones, some missing. The sample contains some 200,000 clones, 88% of which appear only once. The input for sequencing was peripheral blood, taken 28 days after the second AZD1222 dose. These receptors all stem from an adult who received the AZD1222 COVID-19 vaccine.

This clone was picked up one time. V and J are TRBV19 and TRBJ1-1, with a tentative D call TRBD1 (6 bases). V lost 1 base and J lost 7, with 10 bases in between. CDR3 length: 13 amino acids. Looked up from germline, CDR1 is LNHDA and CDR2 is SQIVND (reference sequence). The CDR3 DNA reads as TGTGCCAGTAGTATAGCGACAGGACTTGAAGCTTTCTTT. Translation: CASSIATGLEAFF.

Only one count was recorded for this clone. The rearrangement links TRBV5-4 to TRBJ2-1; 11 bases match TRBD2. This CDR3 has 17 amino acids. Germline CDR1 is SGHNT and CDR2 is YYREEE (reference sequence). V lost 4 bases to trimming and J lost 1 base; unmatched junction nucleotides: 7. CDR3 coding DNA: TGTGCCAGCAGCCCGACTAGCGGGATAAGGTCCTACAATGAGCAGTTCTTC. Translated: CASSPTSGIRSYNEQFF.